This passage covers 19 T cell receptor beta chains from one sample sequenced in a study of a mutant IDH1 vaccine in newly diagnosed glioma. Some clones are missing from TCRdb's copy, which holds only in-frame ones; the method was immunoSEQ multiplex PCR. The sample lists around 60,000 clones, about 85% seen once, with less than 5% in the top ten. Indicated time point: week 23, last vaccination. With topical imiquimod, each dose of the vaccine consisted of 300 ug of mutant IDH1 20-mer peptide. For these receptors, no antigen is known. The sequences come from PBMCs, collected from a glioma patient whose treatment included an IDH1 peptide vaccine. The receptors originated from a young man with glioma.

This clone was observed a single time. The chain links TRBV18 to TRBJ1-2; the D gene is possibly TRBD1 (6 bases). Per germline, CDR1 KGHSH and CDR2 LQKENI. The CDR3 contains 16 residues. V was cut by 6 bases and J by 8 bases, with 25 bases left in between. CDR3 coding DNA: TGTGCCAGCTCCCCGGGCAGGGGCCCGACGGGAGGCGGCTACACCTTC. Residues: CASSPGRGPTGGGYTF.

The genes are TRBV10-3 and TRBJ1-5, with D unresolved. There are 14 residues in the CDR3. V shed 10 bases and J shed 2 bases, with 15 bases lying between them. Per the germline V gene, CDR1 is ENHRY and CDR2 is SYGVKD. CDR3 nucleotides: TGTGCCACCCGATCCGAGGGTGGCAATCAGCCCCAGCATTTT. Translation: CATRSEGGNQPQHF.

The CDR3 nucleotides are TGTGCCAGTAGTTACAGGGGCGAGACCCAGTACTTC. Protein: CASSYRGETQYF. The V gene is TRBV19, the J gene TRBJ2-5; 7 bases match TRBD1. The CDR3 consists of 12 residues. After removal of 5 bases from V and 5 bases from J, the junction contained 2 bases not matched to a gene. Germline V lookup: CDR1 LNHDA, CDR2 SQIVND (reference sequence).

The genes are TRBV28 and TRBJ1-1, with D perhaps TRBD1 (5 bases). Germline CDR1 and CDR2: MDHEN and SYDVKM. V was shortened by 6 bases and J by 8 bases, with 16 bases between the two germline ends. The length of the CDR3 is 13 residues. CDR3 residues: CASSRDSRGEAFF. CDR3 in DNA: TGTGCCAGCAGCCGGGACTCCCGAGGAGAAGCTTTCTTT.

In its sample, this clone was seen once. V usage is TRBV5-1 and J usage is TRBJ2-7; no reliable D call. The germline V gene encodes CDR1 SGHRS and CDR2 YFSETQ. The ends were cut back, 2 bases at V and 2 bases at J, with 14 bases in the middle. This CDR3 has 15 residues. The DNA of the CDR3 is TGCGCCAGCAGCTTCAGTGCCACAAAAACCTACGAGCAGTACTTC. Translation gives CASSFSATKTYEQYF.

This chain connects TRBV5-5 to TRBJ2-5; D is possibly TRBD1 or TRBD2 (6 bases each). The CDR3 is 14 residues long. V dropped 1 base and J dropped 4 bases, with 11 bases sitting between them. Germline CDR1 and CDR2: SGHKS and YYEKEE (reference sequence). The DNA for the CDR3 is TGTGCCAGCAGCTTGACGGGGGCAGGAGAGACCCAGTACTTC. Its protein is CASSLTGAGETQYF.

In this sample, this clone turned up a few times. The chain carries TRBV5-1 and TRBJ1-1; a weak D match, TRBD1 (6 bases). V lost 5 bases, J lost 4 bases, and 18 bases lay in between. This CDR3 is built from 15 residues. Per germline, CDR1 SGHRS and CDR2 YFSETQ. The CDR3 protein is CASRGGGAGSTEAFF. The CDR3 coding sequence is TGCGCCAGCAGAGGCGGGGGCGCTGGGAGCACTGAAGCTTTCTTT.

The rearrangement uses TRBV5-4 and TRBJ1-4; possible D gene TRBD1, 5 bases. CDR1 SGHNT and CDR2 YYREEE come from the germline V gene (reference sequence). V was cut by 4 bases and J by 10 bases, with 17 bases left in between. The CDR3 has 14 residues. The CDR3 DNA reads TGTGCCAGCAGCCCGGGACTCCCGGCGGGAAAACTGTTTTTT. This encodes CASSPGLPAGKLFF.

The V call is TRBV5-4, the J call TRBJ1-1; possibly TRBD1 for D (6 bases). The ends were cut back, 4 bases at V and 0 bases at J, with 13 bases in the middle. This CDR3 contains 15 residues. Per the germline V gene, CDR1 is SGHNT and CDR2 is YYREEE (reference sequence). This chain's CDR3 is CASSQLTGLNTEAFF. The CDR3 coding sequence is TGTGCCAGCAGCCAACTCACAGGGTTGAACACTGAAGCTTTCTTT.

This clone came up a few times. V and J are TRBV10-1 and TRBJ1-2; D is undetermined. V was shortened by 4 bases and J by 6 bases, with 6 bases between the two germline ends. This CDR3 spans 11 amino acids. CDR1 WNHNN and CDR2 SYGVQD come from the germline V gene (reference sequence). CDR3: CASSGGDGYTF. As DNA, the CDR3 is TGCGCCAGCAGTGGAGGAGATGGCTACACCTTC.

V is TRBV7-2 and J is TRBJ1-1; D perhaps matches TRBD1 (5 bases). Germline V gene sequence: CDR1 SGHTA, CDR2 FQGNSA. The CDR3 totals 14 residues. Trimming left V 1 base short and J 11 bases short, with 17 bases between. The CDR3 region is CASSLEDSYFGAFF. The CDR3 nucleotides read TGTGCCAGCAGCTTAGAAGACAGCTACTTTGGCGCTTTCTTT.

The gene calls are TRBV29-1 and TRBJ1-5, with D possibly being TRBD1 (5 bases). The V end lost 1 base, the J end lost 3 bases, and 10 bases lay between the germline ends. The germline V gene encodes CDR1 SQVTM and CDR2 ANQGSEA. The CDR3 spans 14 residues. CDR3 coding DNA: TGCAGCGTTGAAGGAGAGGGGTTCAATCAGCCCCAGCATTTT. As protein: CSVEGEGFNQPQHF.

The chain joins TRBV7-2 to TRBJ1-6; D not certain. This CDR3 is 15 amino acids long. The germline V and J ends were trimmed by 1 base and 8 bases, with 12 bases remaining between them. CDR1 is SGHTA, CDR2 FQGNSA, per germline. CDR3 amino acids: CASSLVGGSDSPLHF. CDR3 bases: TGTGCCAGCAGCTTAGTTGGCGGAAGTGATTCACCCCTCCACTTT.

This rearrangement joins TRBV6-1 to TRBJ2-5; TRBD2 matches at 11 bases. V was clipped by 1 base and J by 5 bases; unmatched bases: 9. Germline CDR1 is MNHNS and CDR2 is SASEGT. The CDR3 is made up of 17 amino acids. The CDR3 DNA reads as TGTGCCAGCAGTGAAGGAGCGGTAGCGGGGGGGCTGGAGACCCAGTACTTC. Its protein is CASSEGAVAGGLETQYF.

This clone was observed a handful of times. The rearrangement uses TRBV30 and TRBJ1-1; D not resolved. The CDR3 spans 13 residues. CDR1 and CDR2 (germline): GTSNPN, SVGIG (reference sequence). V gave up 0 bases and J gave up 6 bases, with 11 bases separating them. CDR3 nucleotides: TGTGCCTGGAGTGTACTCGGAATGGCTGAAGCTTTCTTT. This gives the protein CAWSVLGMAEAFF.

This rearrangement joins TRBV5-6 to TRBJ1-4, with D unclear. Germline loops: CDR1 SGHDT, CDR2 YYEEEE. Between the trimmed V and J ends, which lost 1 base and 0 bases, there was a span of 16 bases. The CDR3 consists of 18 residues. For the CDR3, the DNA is TGTGCCAGCAGCTTGAGGCAGTCTCCACACTCAACTAATGAAAAACTGTTTTTT. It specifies CASSLRQSPHSTNEKLFF.

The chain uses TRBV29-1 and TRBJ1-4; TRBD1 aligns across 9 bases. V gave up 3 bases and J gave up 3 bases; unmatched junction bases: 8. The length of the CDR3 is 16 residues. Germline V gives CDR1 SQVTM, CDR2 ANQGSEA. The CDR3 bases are TGCAGCGTTGAGACCCCCGGGACAGGGTCTAATGAAAAACTGTTTTTT. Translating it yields CSVETPGTGSNEKLFF. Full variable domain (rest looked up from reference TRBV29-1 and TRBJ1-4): SAVISQKPSRDICQRGTSLTIQCQVDSQVTMMFWYRQQPGQSLTLIATANQGSEATYESGFVIDKFPISRPNLTFSTLTVSNMSPEDSSIYLCSVETPGTGSNEKLFFGSGTQLSVL.

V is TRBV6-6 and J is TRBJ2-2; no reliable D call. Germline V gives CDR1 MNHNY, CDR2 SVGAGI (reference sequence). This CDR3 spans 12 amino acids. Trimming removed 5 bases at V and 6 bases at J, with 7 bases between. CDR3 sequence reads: CASSPPPGELFF. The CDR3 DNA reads TGTGCCAGCAGTCCCCCCCCCGGGGAGCTGTTTTTT.

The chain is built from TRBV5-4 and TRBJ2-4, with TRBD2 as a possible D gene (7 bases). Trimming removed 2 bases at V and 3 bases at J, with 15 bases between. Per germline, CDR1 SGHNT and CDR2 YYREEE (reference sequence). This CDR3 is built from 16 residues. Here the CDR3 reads CASSLEGGLGKNIQYF. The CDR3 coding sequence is TGTGCCAGCAGCTTAGAGGGGGGGTTGGGCAAAAACATTCAGTACTTC.